Presented here are 3 T cell receptor beta chains from one specimen sequenced in a study of shared clonotypes between healthy human individuals. Data came from immunoSEQ multiplex PCR; TCRdb stores just in-frame clones and leaves some out. The repertoire holds about 470,000 clones, with roughly 80% as singletons. Input material: PBMCs. Receptor source: a woman aged 40-49 years in good health. Some clones in this sample may be carry-over from other donors' samples.

This clone has a handful of counts. V is TRBV30 and J is TRBJ1-5; no reliable D call. The CDR3 consists of 13 residues. Germline V gives CDR1 GTSNPN, CDR2 SVGIG (reference sequence). Trimming removed 2 bases at V and 1 base at J, with 6 bases between. The CDR3 protein is CAWSRISNQPQHF. DNA of the CDR3: TGTGCCTGGAGTCGGATCAGCAATCAGCCCCAGCATTTT.

V and J are TRBV5-1 and TRBJ2-1; 9 positions match TRBD2. This CDR3 region has 16 residues. CDR1 SGHRS and CDR2 YFSETQ come from the germline V gene. Losses at the gene ends were 3 bases for V and 1 base for J; bases not matched to a gene: 5. CDR3 bases: TGCGCCAGCAGCTCAATTACTAGCGGGTCCTACAATGAGCAGTTCTTC. Encoded protein: CASSSITSGSYNEQFF.

The chain recombines TRBV28 with TRBJ1-4; 7 bases line up with TRBD1. With V trimmed by 7 bases and J by 4 bases, 18 bases remained unmatched. The CDR3 sequence is 18 residues long. From germline, CDR1 is MDHEN and CDR2 SYDVKM. CDR3 sequence reads: CASTHLWGRGQLNEKLFF. CDR3 nucleotide sequence: TGTGCCAGCACCCACCTCTGGGGGCGGGGACAGCTTAATGAAAAACTGTTTTTT. Variable domain in full (rest from reference TRBV28 and TRBJ1-4): DVKVTQSSRYLVKRTGEKVFLECVQDMDHENMFWYRQDPGLGLRLIYFSYDVKMKEKGDIPEGYSVSREKKERFSLILESASTNQTSMYLCASTHLWGRGQLNEKLFFGSGTQLSVL.